This T cell receptor beta chain was recorded in a study of T cells in Graves' hyperthyroidism and ophthalmopathy. Trimming cost V 4 bases and J 1 base; bases outside gene matches: 5. Germline values: CDR1 SNHLY, CDR2 FYNNEI. CDR3 size: 15 residues. The hyperthyroidism patients had all been newly diagnosed, and their disease duration was under 2 months. Their ages ranged from 18 to 65 years. TCR beta CDR3 sequences were amplified from RNA transcripts. During a first-round RT-PCR of the TCR CDR3, the HTBI primer set was used. One entry per CDR3 protein, called by TCRdb with MiXCR from the multiplex PCR reads. The table shows approximately 640,000 distinct CDR3 sequences, with 16% occurring only once.

This TCR came from a woman in her twenties or thirties with Graves' hyperthyroidism. The chain has TRBV2 and TRBJ1-1; 8 nucleotides agree with TRBD1. The sequenced sample consisted of blood. CDR3 sequence (DNA): TGTGCCAGCAGTGGGCAGGGGGCGCCGAACACTGAAGCTTTCTTT. Its protein is CASSGQGAPNTEAFF.